The 22 T cell receptor beta chains below come from one sample, sequenced in a study of T cells in Graves' hyperthyroidism and ophthalmopathy (dated by TCRdb to the late 2010s). The library was prepared using multiplex PCR. Sequencing was performed on an Illumina HiSeq 2000. The TCR beta CDR3 regions were amplified from RNA transcripts. A first-round RT-PCR of the TCR CDR3 used the HTBI primer set with the Qiagen OneStep RT-PCR kit. TCRdb reanalyzed the raw reads on its own, using fastp at Q25 for trimming and MiXCR for clone calling, and kept in-frame beta chains. Every CDR3 protein is listed once, alongside the most common genes and DNA of its rows. Here the sample has 550,000 to 700,000 distinct CDR3 sequences; under 15% occur a single time. The top ten constitute approximately 4.3% of the sample. Sequenced: blood. The receptors stem from a middle-aged woman with Graves' ophthalmopathy.

Ten or more counts support this clonotype. DNA of the CDR3: TGTGCCAGCAGCCTGAGGACGGTGACCTACGAGCAGTACTTC. Translation: CASSLRTVTYEQYF. The chain links TRBV28 to TRBJ2-7; no clear D gene. There are 14 residues in the CDR3. V was shortened by 6 bases and J by 2 bases, with 14 bases between the two germline ends. Germline CDR1 reads MDHEN; CDR2 reads SYDVKM.

The chain carries TRBV29-1 and TRBJ2-7, with TRBD2 matching over 11 bases. This CDR3 has 14 amino acids. Germline V gives CDR1 SQVTM, CDR2 ANQGSEA. V trimming: 4 bases; J trimming: 2 bases; junction bases outside the gene matches: 4. The CDR3 region is CSVVTTSGAYEQYF. DNA for the CDR3: TGCAGCGTTGTAACGACTAGCGGGGCCTACGAGCAGTACTTC.

This clonotype was counted ten times or more. This sequence joins TRBV6-5 and TRBJ2-7; possibly TRBD1 or TRBD2 for D (5 bases each). The V gene's germline CDR1 is MNHEY and CDR2 SVGAGI. V lost 7 bases and J 3 bases, leaving 13 bases between the germline ends. This CDR3 region has 13 residues. The CDR3 here is CASTFGTYYEQYF. CDR3 nucleotide sequence: TGTGCCAGCACATTCGGGACGTACTACGAGCAGTACTTC.

In this sample, this clonotype turned up many times. V and J are TRBV12-3 or TRBV12-4 and TRBJ1-6; the D is unclear. This CDR3 has 13 amino acids. Trimming removed 5 bases at V and 7 bases at J, with 9 bases between. CDR3 DNA: TGTGCCAGCAGTCTTCGTCCGAATTCACCCCTCCACTTT. Protein: CASSLRPNSPLHF.

This clonotype has ten or more counts. J is TRBJ2-4 and V is TRBV28, with 11 bases matching TRBD2. From germline, CDR1 is MDHEN and CDR2 SYDVKM. Trimming removed 4 bases from V and 1 base from J; junction bases left unmatched: 9. The length of the CDR3 is 18 residues. The CDR3 spells CASSYRTSGPSAKNIQYF. The CDR3 DNA is TGTGCCAGCAGTTACAGGACTAGCGGGCCCTCGGCCAAAAACATTCAGTACTTC.

Of note for this clonotype: A much larger clone sits a single nucleotide away, making a read error possible. The chain couples TRBV6-1 to TRBJ2-7, with unresolved D. Germline-derived CDR1 and CDR2 are MNHNS and SASEGT. The CDR3 is 12 amino acids. CDR3 protein: CASSEVGPRRHF. DNA for the CDR3: TGTGCCAGCAGTGAAGTTGGGCCGCGGCGGCACTTC.

The chain links TRBV18 to TRBJ1-5, with D unresolved. Germline CDR1 reads KGHSH; CDR2 reads LQKENI. The CDR3 consists of 15 residues. Trimming pared 5 bases from V and 0 bases from J, leaving 11 bases between. Here the CDR3 reads CASSKIPNSNQPQHF. CDR3 bases: TGTGCCAGCTCAAAGATACCTAATAGCAATCAGCCCCAGCATTTT. Drawing the rest from reference TRBV18 and TRBJ1-5, the complete variable domain is NAGVMQNPRHLVRRRGQEARLRCSPMKGHSHVYWYRQLPEEGLKFMVYLQKENIIDESGMPKERFSAEFPKEGPSILRIQQVVRGDSAAYFCASSKIPNSNQPQHFGDGTRLSIL.

This clonotype was recorded many times. The rearrangement uses TRBV6-5 and TRBJ1-5; D is undetermined. This CDR3 comprises 14 residues. V was trimmed by 4 bases and J by 1 base, leaving 8 bases between them. The germline V gene encodes CDR1 MNHEY and CDR2 SVGAGI. In DNA, the CDR3 is TGTGCCAGCAGTTTAATTGACAGCAATCAGCCCCAGCATTTT. As protein: CASSLIDSNQPQHF.

In its sample, this clonotype was seen many times. The chain employs TRBV6-2 or TRBV6-3 and TRBJ1-5; D is unresolved. CDR3 size: 12 residues. V dropped 7 bases and J dropped 11 bases, with 15 bases sitting between them. Germline V gene data show CDR1 as MNHEY and CDR2 as SVGEGT. For the CDR3, the DNA is TGTGCCAGCACTCACAACGGGTGGGCCCAGCATTTT. It specifies CASTHNGWAQHF.

This clonotype was counted ten times or more. This chain joins TRBV27 and TRBJ1-1, with D tentatively TRBD1 (5 bases). CDR1 is MNHEY and CDR2 is SMNVEV in the germline V gene (reference sequence). The CDR3 length is 14 residues. V lost 0 bases to trimming and J lost 7 bases, with 12 bases between them. The CDR3 region is CASSLSPTGLEAFF. The CDR3 coding sequence is TGTGCCAGCAGTTTATCGCCCACGGGGCTTGAAGCTTTCTTT.

This clonotype occurred many times. The V gene is TRBV28, the J gene TRBJ1-5, with D unclear. Per germline, CDR1 MDHEN and CDR2 SYDVKM. V lost 2 bases to trimming and J lost 6 bases, with 8 bases between them. This CDR3 is 13 amino acids long. The CDR3 loop is CASSLISTQPQHF. Here the CDR3 DNA reads TGTGCCAGCAGTTTAATCAGTACTCAGCCCCAGCATTTT.

V and J are TRBV28 and TRBJ1-2, with 8 bases fitting TRBD1. This CDR3 has 13 amino acids. V lost 7 bases, J lost 4 bases, and 5 bases stayed unmatched. Germline CDR1 reads MDHEN; CDR2 reads SYDVKM. The CDR3 nucleotides are TGTGCCAGCACTCCGGGACAGGTCTATGGCTACACCTTC. Residues: CASTPGQVYGYTF.

The rearrangement links TRBV7-2 to TRBJ2-7, with TRBD1 matching 10 bases. The V segment lost 3 bases and the J segment 4 bases; nucleotides outside the gene matches: 6. The CDR3 extends over 15 amino acids. Germline-derived CDR1 and CDR2 are SGHTA and FQGNSA. The CDR3 region has the DNA TGTGCCAGCAGCTTCTTTCCGGGACAGGGGTACGAGCAGTACTTC. This translates into CASSFFPGQGYEQYF.

Many counts were recorded for this clonotype. This sequence joins TRBV27 and TRBJ2-3; D ambiguous. Trimming took 2 bases from V and 9 from J, leaving 12 bases between them. The CDR3 spans 13 residues. Germline assignment: CDR1 MNHEY and CDR2 SMNVEV (reference sequence). CDR3 DNA: TGTGCCAGCAGTTTACCCGTTTTAGGAACGCAGTATTTT. The encoded protein is CASSLPVLGTQYF.

This clonotype has a count of ten or more. The chain employs TRBV20-1 and TRBJ2-5; weak D call: TRBD1 (6 bases). CDR1 is DFQATT and CDR2 is SNEGSKA in the germline V gene (reference sequence). The V end lost 0 bases, the J end lost 5 bases, and 13 bases lay between the germline ends. The CDR3 contains 14 residues. The CDR3 nucleotides are TGCAGTGCTAGAGATAGGCCAGGGGTGGAGACCCAGTACTTC. It codes for CSARDRPGVETQYF.

This clonotype was detected only a few times. The V gene is TRBV28, the J gene TRBJ2-3; 14 bases agree with TRBD2. Germline CDR1 is MDHEN and CDR2 is SYDVKM. CDR3 length: 17 amino acids. V shed 4 bases, J shed 3 bases, and the junction held 6 bases outside the gene matches. The CDR3 nucleotides read TGTGCCAGCAGTTCCCCCGGGACTAGCGGGAGAACAGATACGCAGTATTTT. Amino acids: CASSSPGTSGRTDTQYF.

The sample holds many counts of this clonotype. The gene calls are TRBV5-6 and TRBJ2-5, with D perhaps matching TRBD1 (5 bases). CDR3 length equals 14 residues. Germline CDR1 is SGHDT and CDR2 is YYEEEE. V lost 3 bases, J lost 3 bases, and 12 bases lay in between. CDR3 residues: CASSSLGREETQYF. In DNA, the CDR3 is TGTGCCAGCAGCTCTTTGGGGCGCGAAGAGACCCAGTACTTC.

The CDR3 spells CASSLFDYEQYF. The CDR3 DNA is TGTGCCAGCAGCTTATTTGACTACGAGCAGTACTTC. V usage is TRBV11-2 and J usage is TRBJ2-7; D remains unclear. The CDR3 loop spans 12 amino acids. Germline V CDR1 and CDR2: SGHAT, FQNNGV. V lost 2 bases to trimming and J lost 3 bases, with 5 bases between them.

The V call is TRBV6-2 or TRBV6-3, the J call TRBJ1-2, with TRBD1 as a possible D gene (5 bases). With 4 bases removed from V and 0 bases from J, the gap between germline ends came to 15 bases. Germline-derived CDR1 and CDR2 are MNHEY and SVGEGT. The CDR3 length is 16 residues. Here the CDR3 DNA reads TGTGCCAGCAGTTCCTGGGACGGTCAAGCTAACTATGGCTACACCTTC. This encodes CASSSWDGQANYGYTF.

This clonotype was seen at least ten times. The V call is TRBV28, the J call TRBJ1-1; 11 positions agree with TRBD1. The ends lost 6 bases at V and 3 bases at J; junction bases unmatched: 6. The length of the CDR3 is 15 residues. Germline V gene lookup returns CDR1 MDHEN and CDR2 SYDVKM. For the CDR3, the DNA is TGTGCCAGCAGGGGACAGGGGGTAACGGACACTGAAGCTTTCTTT. Its protein product is CASRGQGVTDTEAFF. The whole variable domain, remainder taken from reference TRBV28 and TRBJ1-1, is DVKVTQSSRYLVKRTGEKVFLECVQDMDHENMFWYRQDPGLGLRLIYFSYDVKMKEKGDIPEGYSVSREKKERFSLILESASTNQTSMYLCASRGQGVTDTEAFFGQGTRLTVV.

At least ten counts were recorded for this clonotype. The V gene is TRBV2, the J gene TRBJ2-5, with D hard to call. The CDR3 length is 13 residues. From germline, CDR1 is SNHLY and CDR2 FYNNEI. Deletions cut 6 bases from V and 2 bases from J, with 10 bases between. The CDR3 sequence: CASRGLGQETQYF. The DNA for the CDR3 is TGTGCCAGCAGGGGCCTAGGTCAAGAGACCCAGTACTTC.

This clonotype was picked up many times. The genes are TRBV5-5 and TRBJ2-7; the match to TRBD2 covers 7 bases. V lost 4 bases to trimming and J lost 2 bases; unmatched junction nucleotides: 9. Per germline, CDR1 SGHKS and CDR2 YYEKEE (reference sequence). The length of the CDR3 is 15 residues. CDR3 coding DNA: TGTGCCAGCAGCCCTTGGGAGGGAGAGGCCTACGAGCAGTACTTC. As protein: CASSPWEGEAYEQYF.